Described below is a single TCR beta chain sequence and its context. This receptor's antigen is unknown. No base quality values were provided; no much bigger clone lies one nucleotide off. Each collaborating institution followed its own protocols to collect whole blood in K2EDTA tubes. For TCRbeta analysis, collaborator samples were shipped as frozen whole blood, as isolated PBMCs, or as DNA extracted from either sample type. The immunoSEQ Assay, a bias-controlled multiplex PCR, was used to amplify TCRbeta CDR3 regions from genomic DNA. The authors' analysis ran thus. Within the assay, amplification of reference gene primers was used to estimate how many nucleated cells each sample contained. To quantify the absolute abundance of each unique TCRbeta CDR3 rearrangement, sequence reads were collapsed and filtered. For each sample, productive Simpson clonality was calculated as the square root of Simpson's diversity index over productive rearrangements. TCRdb obtained this table from immuneACCESS and retained in-frame rearrangements with V and J assigned. These tables miss some clones; where compared with another copy, unresolved V genes account for less than half of the shortfall, and the remainder is unexplained. That table gives V, J and clone size, and the DNA gave D and trimming. In this sample the table shows about 270,000 clones, 85% of which occur a single time. The biggest ten clones account for approximately 3.8% of the sample.

The source of the sample is a study of blood T cell repertoires in COVID-19 (TCRdb year 2020). In terms of the full investigation: Samples covering the acute and convalescent phases of COVID-19 were provided by collaborators in the United States, Italy and Spain. The material from the prospective study consisted of cDNA or gDNA derived from T cells, B-cell-depleted T cells, or PBMCs. Sample metadata almost always included a de-identified subject ID, COVID-19 status, age in years and sex. The repertoires were released in a freely available public database meant as a resource for research on the immune response to SARS-CoV-2. Samples were obtained from the ongoing ImmuneRACE study (first 160 participants) and from about 1,300 subjects provided by 6 global collaborators. Deeply sampled blood TCRbeta repertoires from subjects exposed to, actively infected with, or recovered from COVID-19 were included in the dataset. Where HLA class I and class II types were available, the types were taken from metadata supplied by the sample provider, not from assay-based typing.

General conclusions and limits of the study: The quantity of clinical and demographic metadata differed by source and by participant and was supplied without curation.

From the germline V gene, CDR1 is SGHRS and CDR2 is YFSETQ. A distance of 17 bases separates the germline ends of V and J, which lose 1 base and 6 bases respectively. Measured from the cysteine to the phenylalanine, the CDR3 is 16 residues long. The kept DNA is CDR3 alone, 48 bases in frame from the first base. The sequencing input was peripheral blood. The chain joins TRBV5-1 to TRBJ2-1; the D gene is possibly TRBD2, with 5 bases matching. The sequence was obtained from a woman between 45 and 60 years old with active or convalescent COVID-19. The encoded CDR3 is CASSLFLREPRNEQFF. The nucleotides are TGCGCCAGCAGCTTGTTTTTGAGGGAGCCCCGCAATGAGCAGTTCTTC.